This TCR beta chain is drawn from a study of regulatory T cells in long-lasting Graves disease. Concerning this clonotype: The antigen remains unidentified.

The CDR3 spans 16 residues. Trimming removed 0 bases from V and 9 bases from J, with 18 bases in between. The germline V gene has CDR1 DFQATT and CDR2 SNEGSKA (reference sequence). General study findings and limits: Repertoires from persistent disease leaned toward TRBV28, TRBJ1-2 and TRBJ2-5.

This sample's time point: newly diagnosed GD, antithyroid drugs for less than 3 months. The TCR library was prepared using RNA isolated from PBMCs. Researchers made TCR beta libraries by using iRepertoire HTBI primers and running Arm-PCR on CDR3 regions. One entry per CDR3 protein results from TCRdb running MiXCR on the multiplex PCR reads. In the table there are 540,000 or so distinct CDR3 sequences, about 13% of which are singletons. This sample also appeared in a second study, on T cells in Graves' hyperthyroidism and ophthalmopathy. As that report states: Over 18 months, lack of ophthalmopathy progression marked Graves' hyperthyroidism as stable. Before onset, by a median of 6.5 months, the model predicted ophthalmopathy.

Sequences were derived from peripheral blood mononuclear cells (PBMCs), sampled at new diagnosis, from a patient treated with antithyroid drugs. This chain links TRBV20-1 with TRBJ1-6, with a possible D match to TRBD1 (6 bases). This sequence originates from a man aged 30 to 45 with Graves disease. The CDR3 here is CSAREAGRTAGSPLHF. CDR3 bases: TGCAGTGCTAGAGAGGCGGGACGGACAGCGGGTTCACCCCTCCACTTT.